The 25 T cell receptor beta chains below all came from one sample that was sequenced in a study of T cells after posttransplantation cyclophosphamide. Assay used: immunoSEQ multiplex PCR; TCRdb lists only in-frame clones, some missing. The sample holds approximately 26,000 clones; roughly 88% are singletons and the top ten take roughly 3.5%. Sequenced input: PBMCs. Receptors were obtained from a man aged 45 to 65.

J is TRBJ2-1 and V is TRBV6-8; tentatively, D is TRBD1 (6 bases). CDR3 length equals 12 residues. Germline lookup yields CDR1 MNHGY and CDR2 SAAAGT. The V end lost 2 bases, the J end lost 10 bases, and 9 bases lay between the germline ends. CDR3 coding DNA: TGTGCCAGCAGTTACCCTGGACAGGAGCAGTTCTTC. Translated, it gives CASSYPGQEQFF.

This chain uses TRBV7-9 with TRBJ2-3; D uncertain. Germline CDR1 is SEHNR and CDR2 is FQNEAQ (reference sequence). V dropped 5 bases and J dropped 2 bases, with 20 bases sitting between them. The CDR3 has 17 amino acids. In DNA form, the CDR3 reads TGTGCCAGCAGCCCTAGACTCGTCGTGGAGACCACAGATACGCAGTATTTT. It is translated as CASSPRLVVETTDTQYF.

The chain has TRBV6-5 and TRBJ2-5; 7 positions agree with TRBD1. The J call is doubtful: the DNA matches TRBJ2-7 better. Germline V gives CDR1 MNHEY, CDR2 SVGAGI. The CDR3 sequence is 15 residues long. The CDR3 DNA sequence: TGTGCCAGCAGATCCCCCGGGACAGTATTCCACGAGCAGTACTTC. This codes for CASRSPGTVFHEQYF.

V is TRBV4-2 and J is TRBJ1-3; D gene uncertain. This CDR3 has 16 residues. Trimming took 0 bases from V and 4 from J, leaving 13 bases between them. Germline V lookup: CDR1 LGHNA, CDR2 YNFKEQ. The CDR3 here is CASSQDGSGSGNTIYF. In DNA, the CDR3 is TGTGCCAGCAGCCAAGACGGTTCCGGGTCGGGAAACACCATATATTTT.

The rearrangement links TRBV10-3 to TRBJ2-2; 12 nucleotides agree with TRBD1. CDR3 length: 20 amino acids. Germline trimming cut 3 bases from V and 2 bases from J; bases unmatched to any gene: 13. CDR1 and CDR2 (germline): ENHRY, SYGVKD. The CDR3 sequence: CAISDPLGQGASSNTGELFF. DNA of the CDR3: TGTGCCATCAGTGATCCATTGGGACAGGGGGCGAGTAGTAACACCGGGGAGCTGTTTTTT.

The chain employs TRBV9 and TRBJ2-2; 9 positions match TRBD2. J lost 8 bases, V lost 3 bases, and 8 bases had no gene match. The CDR3 runs 15 residues. The germline V gene encodes CDR1 SGDLS and CDR2 YYNGEE. The CDR3 sequence is CASSDPRGGSGELFF. The CDR3 DNA follows: TGTGCCAGCAGCGACCCGCGGGGGGGGTCGGGGGAGCTGTTTTTT.

This clone showed up just a few times. The V call is TRBV6-5, the J call TRBJ2-2; 7 bases line up with TRBD2. J gave up 3 bases and V 2 bases, and 3 bases lay outside the gene matches. CDR1 MNHEY and CDR2 SVGAGI come from the germline V gene. This CDR3 contains 15 residues. The CDR3 sequence is CASSYGAGDTGELFF. In DNA, the CDR3 is TGTGCCAGCAGTTACGGCGCGGGGGACACCGGGGAGCTGTTTTTT.

The rearrangement links TRBV20-1 to TRBJ1-2, with D tentatively TRBD1 (5 bases). Germline lookup yields CDR1 DFQATT and CDR2 SNEGSKA (reference sequence). The V and J ends lost 4 bases and 5 bases respectively, with 5 bases between them. The CDR3 contains 10 residues. The CDR3 region is CSATGYGYTF. The CDR3 DNA is TGCAGTGCTACAGGGTATGGCTACACCTTC.

V usage is TRBV18 and J usage is TRBJ2-1, with 10 bases identical to TRBD1. The CDR3 contains 16 residues. Looked up from germline, CDR1 is KGHSH and CDR2 is LQKENI. V lost 5 bases and J lost 5; bases outside the gene matches: 9. The CDR3, as DNA: TGTGCCAGCTCATCCCGGACAGGGGGTAAGGACAATGAGCAGTTCTTC. Amino acids: CASSSRTGGKDNEQFF. Full variable domain (outside the CDR3, taken from reference TRBV18 and TRBJ2-1): NAGVMQNPRHLVRRRGQEARLRCSPMKGHSHVYWYRQLPEEGLKFMVYLQKENIIDESGMPKERFSAEFPKEGPSILRIQQVVRGDSAAYFCASSSRTGGKDNEQFFGPGTRLTVL.

About this clone: A read error may account for a junction end that differs from germline. Within the sample, other DNA sequences also encode this same CDR3. The rearrangement uses TRBV5-1 and TRBJ2-1, with 9 bases lining up with TRBD2. The CDR3 spans 15 residues. Germline V lookup: CDR1 SGHRS, CDR2 YFSETQ. The CDR3 coding sequence is TGTGCCAGCAGCTTGGGTAGCGGGAGTGGAGATGAGCAGTTCTTC. This gives the protein CASSLGSGSGDEQFF.

This chain uses TRBV7-2 with TRBJ2-1, with TRBD2 identical over 7 bases. V lost 4 bases and J lost 6; bases outside the gene matches: 6. CDR3 length equals 14 residues. In germline, CDR1 is SGHTA, CDR2 FQGNSA. The CDR3 coding sequence is TGTGCCAGCAGCTCAGGCGGGGGTACCAATGAGCAGTTCTTC. Translation gives CASSSGGGTNEQFF.

The chain joins TRBV6-1 to TRBJ1-1, with D possibly being TRBD1 (5 bases). This CDR3 has 13 amino acids. V was clipped by 3 bases and J by 4 bases, with 9 bases between them. In germline, CDR1 is MNHNS, CDR2 SASEGT. CDR3 sequence (DNA): TGTGCCAGCAGTGAGTTTCAGGGCACTGAAGCTTTCTTT. Its translation is CASSEFQGTEAFF.

The gene calls are TRBV5-1 and TRBJ1-1; no reliable D call. This CDR3 is 14 amino acids long. From germline, CDR1 is SGHRS and CDR2 YFSETQ. V lost 0 bases and J 1 base, leaving 7 bases between the germline ends. CDR3 amino acids: CASSLVPGNTEAFF. CDR3 nucleotide sequence: TGCGCCAGCAGCTTGGTCCCAGGGAACACTGAAGCTTTCTTT.

This chain links TRBV4-2 with TRBJ1-6; TRBD1 might be the D (5 bases). The CDR3 is 16 residues long. Trimming cost V 4 bases and J 5 bases, with 15 bases left between them. The germline gives CDR1 LGHNA, CDR2 YNFKEQ. The CDR3 coding sequence is TGTGCCAGCAGCCGCTCCCCAGGGTCCGATAATTCACCCCTCCACTTT. Amino acids: CASSRSPGSDNSPLHF.

The V and J genes are TRBV6-5 and TRBJ2-7; D is perhaps TRBD1 (6 bases). This CDR3 spans 12 amino acids. The germline V and J ends were trimmed by 5 bases and 9 bases, with 14 bases remaining between them. Germline V CDR1 and CDR2: MNHEY, SVGAGI. CDR3 DNA: TGTGCCAGCAGTGAGTCACAGGGATTGCAGTACTTC. Translated: CASSESQGLQYF.

The chain recombines TRBV5-4 with TRBJ2-5; 13 bases match TRBD2. The V gene's germline CDR1 is SGHNT and CDR2 YYREEE (reference sequence). The junction had 6 bases not matched to a gene; V was cut back by 4 bases and J by 3 bases. This CDR3 has 16 residues. Here the CDR3 DNA reads TGTGCCAGCAGCACGGGGACTAGCGGGGCGGAAGAGACCCAGTACTTC. This sequence encodes CASSTGTSGAEETQYF. Supplemented by reference TRBV5-4 and TRBJ2-5, the full variable domain reads ETGVTQSPTHLIKTRGQQVTLRCSSQSGHNTVSWYQQALGQGPQFIFQYYREEENGRGNFPPRFSGLQFPNYSSELNVNALELDDSALYLCASSTGTSGAEETQYFGPGTRLLVL.

This sequence joins TRBV5-1 and TRBJ2-1; tentative D call: TRBD1 (5 bases). This CDR3 comprises 15 residues. Germline-derived CDR1 and CDR2 are SGHRS and YFSETQ. V was clipped by 0 bases and J by 4 bases, with 11 bases between them. CDR3: CASSLGSGPYNEQFF. The DNA of the CDR3 is TGCGCCAGCAGCTTGGGGTCAGGGCCTTACAATGAGCAGTTCTTC. Full variable domain (rest looked up from reference TRBV5-1 and TRBJ2-1): KAGVTQTPRYLIKTRGQQVTLSCSPISGHRSVSWYQQTPGQGLQFLFEYFSETQRNKGNFPGRFSGRQFSNSRSEMNVSTLELGDSALYLCASSLGSGPYNEQFFGPGTRLTVL.

The chain has TRBV28 and TRBJ2-1, with a tentative D call TRBD2 (7 bases). CDR1 is MDHEN, CDR2 SYDVKM, per germline. The CDR3 is 16 residues long. V gave up 6 bases and J gave up 4 bases, with 19 bases separating them. CDR3 sequence reads: CASSPTGGAGYNEQFF. For the CDR3, the DNA is TGTGCCAGCAGCCCAACTGGGGGGGCCGGTTACAATGAGCAGTTCTTC.

This chain uses TRBV7-8 with TRBJ2-3; 7 nucleotides match TRBD2. Trimming cost V 1 base and J 3 bases; bases outside gene matches: 10. From germline, CDR1 is SGHVS and CDR2 FQNEAQ. This CDR3 contains 17 residues. CDR3 loop: CASSLDRWRGKTDTQYF. The DNA for the CDR3 is TGTGCCAGCAGCTTAGACAGGTGGCGGGGGAAAACAGATACGCAGTATTTT.

This clone was counted between two and nine times. V usage is TRBV4-1 and J usage is TRBJ1-2, with TRBD1 as a possible D gene (5 bases). CDR1 is MGHRA, CDR2 YSYEKL, per germline. V dropped 1 base and J dropped 4 bases, with 7 bases sitting between them. CDR3 length: 13 residues. This CDR3 reads CASSQAQGYGYTF. In DNA, the CDR3 is TGCGCCAGCAGCCAAGCCCAGGGCTATGGCTACACCTTC.

The chain carries TRBV7-8 and TRBJ2-1; D perhaps matches TRBD2 (6 bases). The CDR3 spans 18 residues. CDR1 is SGHVS and CDR2 is FQNEAQ in the germline V gene. Deletions cut 3 bases from V and 7 bases from J, with 25 bases between. The CDR3 loop is CASSLREAGLSNWNEQFF. In DNA form, the CDR3 reads TGTGCCAGCAGCTTGAGGGAGGCAGGGCTTTCCAATTGGAATGAGCAGTTCTTC.

The chain couples TRBV7-6 to TRBJ1-1, with 7 bases that match TRBD1. Germline trimming cut 2 bases from V and 3 bases from J; bases unmatched to any gene: 3. CDR3 length equals 14 residues. Per germline, CDR1 SGHVS and CDR2 FNYEAQ. Here the CDR3 reads CASSLFDRDTEAFF. For the CDR3, the DNA is TGTGCCAGCAGCTTATTTGACAGGGACACTGAAGCTTTCTTT.

This chain links TRBV7-9 with TRBJ2-7, with D hard to call. This CDR3 is 11 amino acids long. Trimming stripped 2 bases from V and 3 bases from J, with 2 bases between. Germline CDR1 and CDR2: SEHNR and FQNEAQ (reference sequence). The CDR3 nucleotides are TGTGCCAGCAGCTTATACTACGAGCAGTACTTC. Protein: CASSLYYEQYF.

The chain recombines TRBV6-5 with TRBJ1-1; no firm D call. The V and J ends lost 2 bases and 5 bases respectively, with 15 bases between them. Germline CDR1 and CDR2: MNHEY and SVGAGI. This CDR3 region has 15 residues. The CDR3 coding sequence is TGTGCCAGCAGTTACGGAGGGTTTGTTAATACTGAAGCTTTCTTT. Encoded protein: CASSYGGFVNTEAFF.

This rearrangement joins TRBV4-1 to TRBJ1-4, with 10 nucleotides matching TRBD1. The germline V gene has CDR1 MGHRA and CDR2 YSYEKL. This CDR3 region has 14 residues. The trim removed 5 bases at V and 8 bases at J, leaving 5 bases unmatched. The CDR3 is CASSNRDRGEKLFF. Here the CDR3 DNA reads TGCGCCAGCAGCAACCGGGACAGGGGCGAAAAACTGTTTTTT.